Below are 15 T cell receptor beta chains sequenced from a single sample in a study of radiotherapy plus CTLA-4 blockade in lung cancer (dated by TCRdb to the late 2010s). Receptor libraries were prepared by the immunoSEQ multiplex PCR assay. This is the immuneACCESS table as TCRdb keeps it, with only in-frame sequences that have V and J called. A part of the clones is gone; compared with another copy, unresolved V genes explain less than half, and the rest is unexplained. The sample yields around 50,000 clones; 75% to 90% were counted once. The top ten clones comprise around a sixth of the sample. The source material was peripheral blood, sampled from a patient treated with radiotherapy plus ipilimumab. These receptors were collected from a human donor with non-small cell lung cancer that progressed on radiotherapy plus ipilimumab. Some clones in this sample may be carry-over from other donors' samples.

A single count supports this clone. The same CDR3 can be traced to other DNA sequences in this sample. This chain connects TRBV6-6 to TRBJ2-1, with TRBD2 matching over 8 bases. The CDR3 sequence is 16 residues long. CDR1 is MNHNY and CDR2 is SVGAGI in the germline V gene (reference sequence). Trimming took 0 bases from V and 3 from J; bases not matched to a gene: 4. In DNA, the CDR3 is TGTGCCAGCAGTTACTCTGGGACTAGAGGCTACAATGAGCAGTTCTTC. It translates to CASSYSGTRGYNEQFF.

The genes are TRBV25-1 and TRBJ2-3, with D uncertain. CDR3 length: 16 residues. Germline values: CDR1 MGHDK, CDR2 SYGVNS. Deletions cut 5 bases from V and 2 bases from J, with 17 bases between. The CDR3 DNA follows: TGTGCCAGCAGTCCTTCCGAAACTCCTTTCACAGATACGCAGTATTTT. Translated: CASSPSETPFTDTQYF.

The chain links TRBV4-3 to TRBJ1-2; 8 nucleotides agree with TRBD1. CDR3 length equals 15 residues. The J segment lost 6 bases and the V segment lost 4 bases, leaving 10 bases of the junction unmatched. CDR1 and CDR2 (germline): LGHNA, YSLEER. The CDR3: CASSPLGQGFNGYTF. CDR3 DNA: TGCGCCAGCAGCCCGCTTGGACAGGGCTTCAATGGCTACACCTTC.

The chain is built from TRBV7-3 and TRBJ2-2, with TRBD1 identical over 8 bases. Germline loops: CDR1 SGHTA, CDR2 FQGTGA. V dropped 3 bases and J dropped 4; count of bases not matched to a gene: 4. The CDR3 is made up of 15 amino acids. The CDR3: CASSFGQGLTGELFF. The CDR3 bases are TGTGCCAGCAGCTTCGGACAGGGCCTCACCGGGGAGCTGTTTTTT.

This chain connects TRBV30 to TRBJ1-6, with TRBD1 matching 7 bases. With 0 bases clipped from V and 9 bases from J, the junction kept 8 bases outside the gene matches. Per germline, CDR1 GTSNPN and CDR2 SVGIG (reference sequence). CDR3 length: 15 amino acids. CDR3 amino acids: CAWSVPDREASPLHF. The CDR3 bases are TGTGCCTGGAGTGTACCAGACAGGGAAGCTTCACCCCTCCACTTT.

Turning to this clone: Other DNA sequences in the sample encode the same CDR3. This chain uses TRBV6-1 with TRBJ1-5; 12 bases map to TRBD1. CDR1 is MNHNS, CDR2 SASEGT, per germline. The CDR3 totals 17 residues. J was trimmed by 4 bases and V by 1 base; bases with no gene match: 5. The CDR3 loop is CASSEGGQGAGNQPQHF. The CDR3 DNA sequence: TGTGCCAGCAGTGAAGGGGGACAGGGGGCAGGTAATCAGCCCCAGCATTTT.

V gene TRBV7-2 combines with J gene TRBJ2-5; 12 nucleotides match TRBD2. The J call could be wrong; TRBJ2-7 is a better fit for the DNA end. Germline-derived CDR1 and CDR2 are SGHTA and FQGNSA. The CDR3 contains 19 residues. Here the CDR3 DNA reads TGTGCCAGCAGCTTAAGTCCCCGGCTAGCGGGAGGGCCGTTACACGAGCAGTACTTC. This codes for CASSLSPRLAGGPLHEQYF.

This clone was detected only a few times. DNA of the CDR3: TGCGCCAGCAGCCAATTCTGGGACAGGGTTTATAGCAATCAGCCCCAGCATTTT. As protein: CASSQFWDRVYSNQPQHF. This rearrangement joins TRBV4-3 to TRBJ1-5; 9 positions agree with TRBD1. The CDR3 runs to 18 residues. Germline assignment: CDR1 LGHNA and CDR2 YSLEER. V was pared by 2 bases and J by 0 bases, with 8 bases of the junction left unmatched.

The genes are TRBV18 and TRBJ2-1, with 7 bases aligning to TRBD1. The CDR3 is 16 residues long. The V gene end was trimmed by 1 base and the J gene end by 8 bases; junction bases not matched to a gene: 11. In germline, CDR1 is KGHSH, CDR2 LQKENI. CDR3 loop: CASSPQVTGEKDEQFF. The CDR3, as DNA: TGTGCCAGCTCACCACAGGTCACAGGGGAGAAGGATGAGCAGTTCTTC.

The rearrangement joins TRBV5-1 to TRBJ1-1, with 7 bases fitting TRBD1. With 2 bases clipped from V and 3 bases from J, the junction kept 4 bases outside the gene matches. CDR3 length equals 14 residues. Germline values: CDR1 SGHRS, CDR2 YFSETQ. Here the CDR3 reads CASSFSGTDTEAFF. In DNA form, the CDR3 reads TGCGCCAGCAGCTTCTCCGGGACAGACACTGAAGCTTTCTTT.

The chain combines TRBV4-1 with TRBJ1-2; D is ambiguous. The length of the CDR3 is 14 residues. CDR1 and CDR2 (germline): MGHRA, YSYEKL. Trimming pared 6 bases from V and 0 bases from J, leaving 11 bases between. Here the CDR3 reads CASRPGIPNYGYTF. CDR3 nucleotide sequence: TGCGCCAGCAGACCAGGAATTCCTAACTATGGCTACACCTTC.

The CDR3 nucleotides read TGTGCCAGCAGTCCCGCAGTCAGGTCACCTGAAGCTTTCTTT. Protein: CASSPAVRSPEAFF. The chain recombines TRBV27 with TRBJ1-1, with D uncertain. Germline loops: CDR1 MNHEY, CDR2 SMNVEV (reference sequence). V was pared by 5 bases and J by 6 bases, with 16 bases between. The CDR3 has 14 residues.

The chain carries TRBV6-5 and TRBJ2-7, with 8 bases matching TRBD2. CDR3 length: 16 amino acids. J was trimmed by 3 bases and V by 3 bases; bases with no gene match: 10. CDR1 and CDR2 from the germline V gene are MNHEY and SVGAGI. This CDR3 is CASSYTFGTRSYEQYF. The CDR3 coding sequence is TGTGCCAGCAGTTATACCTTCGGGACTAGGAGCTACGAGCAGTACTTC.

The chain employs TRBV7-9 and TRBJ2-7, with 11 bases matching TRBD2. Germline assignment: CDR1 SEHNR and CDR2 FQNEAQ (reference sequence). Trimming at V came to 5 bases and at J to 5 bases, leaving 5 bases not matched to a gene. CDR3 size: 14 residues. The CDR3 DNA follows: TGTGCCAGCAGCGGTACTAGCGGGGGTCACGAGCAGTACTTC. Amino acid sequence: CASSGTSGGHEQYF.

The V gene is TRBV12-5, the J gene TRBJ2-2, with 9 bases that match TRBD1. The CDR3 sequence is 14 residues long. V gave up 7 bases and J gave up 6 bases; unmatched junction bases: 6. CDR1 is LGHNT, CDR2 FRNRAP, per germline. Here the CDR3 DNA reads TGTGCTAGTGCCCCGGACAGGGGTGCCGGGGAGCTGTTTTTT. Translation: CASAPDRGAGELFF.